This record concerns one T cell receptor (beta chain) sequence. Germline V gene lookup returns CDR1 MNHEY and CDR2 SVGAGI. The CDR3 contains 15 residues. V dropped 2 bases and J dropped 5; count of bases not matched to a gene: 5. Here immunoSEQ multiplex PCR was the method, and the copy in TCRdb shows in-frame clones only, minus some. The table has around 130,000 clones, about 90% seen once. This record belongs to a study of control samples from healthy donors and cancer patients. Sample: blood. The clonotype comes from a man aged 50-59 years in good health. This chain connects TRBV6-5 to TRBJ2-4; TRBD1 aligns across 8 bases. The CDR3 bases are TGTGCCAGCAGTTACAGCACAGGGGGGCAAAACATTCAGTACTTC. Translated: CASSYSTGGQNIQYF.